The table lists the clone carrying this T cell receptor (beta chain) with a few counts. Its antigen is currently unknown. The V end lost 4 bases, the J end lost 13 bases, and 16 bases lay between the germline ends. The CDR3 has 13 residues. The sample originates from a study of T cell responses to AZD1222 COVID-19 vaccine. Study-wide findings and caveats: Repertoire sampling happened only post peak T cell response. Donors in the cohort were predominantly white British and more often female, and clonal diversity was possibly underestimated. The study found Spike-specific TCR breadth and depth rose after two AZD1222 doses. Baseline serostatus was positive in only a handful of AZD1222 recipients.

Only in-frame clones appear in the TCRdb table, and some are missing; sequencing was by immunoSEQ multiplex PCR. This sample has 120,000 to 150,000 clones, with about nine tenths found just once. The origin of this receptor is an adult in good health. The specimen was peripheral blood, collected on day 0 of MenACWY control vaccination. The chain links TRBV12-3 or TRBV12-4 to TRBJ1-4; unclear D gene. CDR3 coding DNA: TGTGCCAGCAGTTGGACGGCGCCATTGAGACTGTTTTTT. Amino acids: CASSWTAPLRLFF.